A selection of T cell receptor beta chains follows, all from one sample in a study of tumor and adjacent non-tumor tissue in lung cancer. TCRdb used MiXCR to reprocess the multiplex PCR reads, holding one entry per CDR3 protein. This sample has more than 85,000 distinct CDR3 sequences, with approximately 84% found just once. Sequenced: lung tumor tissue. The source is a man aged 70-80 years with non-small cell lung cancer. The CDR3 runs from the conserved cysteine through the conserved F or W. The order of the fields is clone size, D gene, V gene, J gene, CDR3 protein, CDR3 DNA. D genes are given only for firm matches. Clone size is not always given. Where it is, it says once, few, many or a class for expanded clones.

>NA|NA|TRBV11-2|TRBJ2-1
CASSIQGRRYNEQLF
TGTGCCAGCAGCATACAGGGACGACGATACAATGAGCAGTTATTC
>once|NA|TRBV7-8|TRBJ2-5
CASGLASSVTGGETQYF
TGTGCCAGCGGCTTAGCGTCGAGCGTAACTGGGGGGGAGACCCAGTACTTC
>once|NA|TRBV7-8|TRBJ1-1
CASSLTIGNKAFF
TGTGCCAGCAGCTTAACCATTGGCAATAAAGCTTTCTTT
>NA|NA|TRBV6-5|TRBJ1-1
CASSMGLNTDAFF
TGTGCCAGCAGTATGGGATTGAACACTGATGCTTTCTTT
>NA|TRBD1|TRBV29-1|TRBJ1-2
CSGGVEGTGSSFTF
TGCAGCGGGGGAGTGGAGGGGACAGGGAGTAGTTTCACCTTC
>NA|NA|TRBV11-3|TRBJ2-2
CASSLTPPGKLFF
TGTGCCAGTAGCTTAACTCCCCCCGGGAAGCTGTTTTTT
>NA|NA|TRBV12-5|TRBJ2-3
CVSGLVLSGPTDDQPQYF
TGTGTTAGTGGTTTGGTCTTATCGGGACCCACGGACGATCAGCCCCAGTATTTT
>NA|TRBD1|TRBV11-2|TRBJ2-2
CASSSVGTGVVVELFF
TGTGCCAGCAGCTCAGTGGGCACAGGGGTTGTCGTGGAGCTGTTTTTT
>NA|TRBD2|TRBV4-1|TRBJ2-5
CASSASGGHKTQYF
TGCGCCAGCAGCGCTAGCGGGGGGCATAAGACCCAGTATTTC
>once|TRBD2|TRBV4-3|TRBJ2-1
CASSQHPAGAEYNKQFF
TGCGCCAGTAGCCAACACCCAGCGGGAGCTGAATACAATAAGCAGTTCTTT
>NA|NA|TRBV7-9|TRBJ2-1
CVSSSMGNNEQFF
TGTGTCAGCAGCTCCATGGGAAACAATGAGCAGTTCTTC
>NA|NA|TRBV7-9|TRBJ2-1
CASSPFGDGYNEQFF
TGTGCCAGCAGCCCCTTCGGGGACGGATACAATGAGCAGTTCTTC
>many|NA|TRBV28|TRBJ2-1
CASSSRVFGKYNEQFF
TGTGCCAGCAGTTCGCGGGTTTTTGGGAAGTACAATGAGCAGTTCTTC
>NA|NA|TRBV11-1|TRBJ1-2
CASSLNGYGYTF
TGTGCCAGCAGCTTAAACGGATATGGCTACACTTTC
>NA|NA|TRBV20-1|TRBJ1-2
CSVKGVGYTF
TGCAGTGTAAAAGGAGTTGGCTACACCTTC
>NA|NA|TRBV5-4|TRBJ1-2
CASSLYLEGGEANYGYTF
TGTGCCAGCAGCTTGTATTTGGAAGGAGGGGAGGCCAACTATGGCTACACCTTC
>NA|TRBD1|TRBV6-2/TRBV6-3|TRBJ2-3
CVTRTGMISDTQYF
TGTGTCACCCGGACAGGGATGATCTCAGATACGCAGTATTTT
>few|NA|TRBV29-1|TRBJ2-7
CRVRGGTSTYEQYF
TGCAGAGTGCGGGGCGGGACTTCAACCTATGAGCAGTACTTC
>NA|NA|TRBV6-2/TRBV6-3|TRBJ2-3
CASSYPMRVDHQDKQYF
TGTGCCAGCAGTTACCCGATGAGAGTAGACCACCAGGATAAGCAATATTTT
>NA|NA|TRBV28|TRBJ2-1
CASRSGVADINEQFF
TGTGCCAGCAGGTCGGGTGTGGCGGACATCAATGAGCAGTTCTTC
>NA|TRBD1|TRBV11-3|TRBJ2-2
CASSLRQGNTGELFF
TGTGCTAGCAGCCTGCGACAGGGCAACACCGGGGAACTGTTTTTT
>few|TRBD2|TRBV6-1|TRBJ2-1
CASSVMIAGGHNEQFF
TGTGCCAGCAGTGTTATGATAGCGGGAGGTCATAATGAGCAGTTCTTC
>NA|NA|TRBV29-1|TRBJ1-2
CSVKANYDYTF
TGCAGCGTGAAAGCTAACTATGACTACACCTTC
>few|TRBD1|TRBV10-1|TRBJ2-1
CASSPAGGFEQFF
TGCGCCAGCAGCCCCGCAGGGGGCTTCGAGCAGTTCTTC
>NA|NA|TRBV29-1|TRBJ2-2
CSVGGNTVELFF
TGCAGCGTTGGGGGAAACACCGTGGAGCTGTTTTTT
>NA|NA|TRBV6-1|TRBJ2-5
CASSEVGGPQEYF
TGTGCCAGCAGTGAAGTTGGTGGGCCCCAGGAGTACTTC
>NA|NA|TRBV6-5|TRBJ2-2
CASSYSLVGGNTGELFF
TGTGCCAGTAGTTACTCGTTAGTGGGAGGTAACACCGGGGAGCTGTTTTTT
>once|TRBD2|TRBV29-1|TRBJ2-6
CSVMGERGGPSRANVLTF
TGCAGCGTTATGGGGGAAAGGGGAGGGCCCTCTAGAGCCAACGTCCTGACTTTC
>once|NA|TRBV29-1|TRBJ2-1
CKVDATKGNEQFF
TGCAAAGTTGATGCGACTAAGGGCAATGAGCAGTTCTTC
>NA|NA|TRBV10-2|TRBJ2-1
CASSEPPLVDKQFF
TGCGCCAGCAGTGAGCCTCCACTAGTAGATAAGCAGTTCTTC
>once|TRBD2|TRBV12-3/TRBV12-4|TRBJ2-5
CASGGLAGVVETLYF
TGTGCCAGCGGCGGGCTAGCGGGAGTGGTGGAAACCCTGTACTTC
>NA|NA|TRBV6-1|TRBJ1-1
CASTRTRDAEAFF
TGTGCCAGCACCCGGACGAGGGATGCTGAAGCTTTCTTT
>NA|NA|TRBV6-5|TRBJ1-2
CASSYTGDTLVYGYTF
TGTGCCAGCAGTTACACGGGGGACACACTAGTCTATGGCTACACCTTC
>NA|TRBD2|TRBV5-4|TRBJ2-1
CTSSGAGISGKAEQFF
TGTACCAGCAGCGGAGCCGGGATTAGCGGGAAAGCGGAGCAGTTCTTC
>NA|NA|TRBV4-2|TRBJ1-4
CANSQDLLRGHGRKLFF
TGTGCCAACAGCCAAGATCTTTTAAGGGGACATGGGAGGAAACTGTTTTTT
>NA|NA|TRBV6-5|TRBJ2-6
CASSSPAARADVLTF
TGTGCCAGCAGTTCTCCGGCGGCTAGGGCCGACGTCCTGACTTTC
>NA|NA|TRBV14|TRBJ2-1
CVSSIQGPFNERFF
TGTGTCAGCAGCATCCAGGGCCCTTTCAATGAGCGGTTCTTC
>NA|NA|TRBV7-3|TRBJ2-2
CASSLFSNTGELFF
TGTGCCAGCAGCTTATTTTCGAACACCGGGGAGCTGTTTTTT
>once|NA|TRBV10-2|TRBJ2-5
CASSGSGLAVETQYF
TGCGCCAGCAGTGGTTCCGGCCTAGCAGTTGAGACCCAGTACTTC